This T cell receptor (beta chain) came from a study of T-cell reconstitution after alpha-beta-depleted transplantation in children. Study results and limitations: Newly produced T cells mostly provided counts and TCRbeta diversity after one year, as hyperexpanded clones declined.

Concerning this clonotype itself: Antigen unknown.

Molecular barcoding with unique molecular identifiers was used for the TCRbeta library. TCRdb recomputed calls from the PCR reads with MiXCR, one row per CDR3 protein. Among about 200,000 distinct CDR3 sequences listed, 5% to 6.5% were seen once. The CDR3 is made up of 17 amino acids. V lost 1 base to trimming and J lost 0 bases; unmatched junction nucleotides: 5. Germline V gives CDR1 SGHTA, CDR2 FQGTGA. The sequence was obtained from a girl under three years old with combined immunodeficiency, due to receive a stem cell transplant. The V gene is TRBV7-3, the J gene TRBJ1-5; 8 positions agree with TRBD1. Source: PBMCs, taken before TCRalphabeta/CD19-depleted stem cell transplant. The CDR3: CASSLRGQGGSNQPQHF. DNA of the CDR3: TGTGCCAGCAGCTTAAGAGGACAGGGAGGTAGCAATCAGCCCCAGCATTTT.